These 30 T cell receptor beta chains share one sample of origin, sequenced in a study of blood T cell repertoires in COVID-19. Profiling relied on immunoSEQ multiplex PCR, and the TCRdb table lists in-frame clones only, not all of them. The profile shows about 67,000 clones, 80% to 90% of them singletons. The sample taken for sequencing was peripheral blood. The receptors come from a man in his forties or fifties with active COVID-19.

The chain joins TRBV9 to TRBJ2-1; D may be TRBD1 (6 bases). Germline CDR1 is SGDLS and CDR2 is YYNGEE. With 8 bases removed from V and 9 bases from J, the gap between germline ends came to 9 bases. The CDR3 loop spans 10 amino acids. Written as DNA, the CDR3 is TGTGCCAGTGGGGGCGGTGAGCAGTTCTTC. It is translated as CASGGGEQFF.

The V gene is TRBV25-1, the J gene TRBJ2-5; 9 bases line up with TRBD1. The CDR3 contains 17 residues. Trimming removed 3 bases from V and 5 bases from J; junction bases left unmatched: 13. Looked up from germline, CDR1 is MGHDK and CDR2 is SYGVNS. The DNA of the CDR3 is TGTGCCAGCAGTGATCCCTCGACAGGGGGGAAGAGGGAGACCCAGTACTTC. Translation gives CASSDPSTGGKRETQYF.

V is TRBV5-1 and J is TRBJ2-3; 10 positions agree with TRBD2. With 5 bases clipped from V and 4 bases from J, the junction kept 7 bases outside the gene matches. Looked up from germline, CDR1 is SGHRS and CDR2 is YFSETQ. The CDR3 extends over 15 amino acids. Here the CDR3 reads CASSFSGRISDTQYF. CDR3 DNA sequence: TGCGCCAGCAGTTTTAGCGGGAGGATCTCAGATACGCAGTATTTT.

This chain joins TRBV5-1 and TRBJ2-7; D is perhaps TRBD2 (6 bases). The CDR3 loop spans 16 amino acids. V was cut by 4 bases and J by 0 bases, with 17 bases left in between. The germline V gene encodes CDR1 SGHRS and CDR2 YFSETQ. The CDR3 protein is CASSRTTGLSSYEQYF. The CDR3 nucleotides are TGCGCCAGCAGCCGGACGACGGGACTCAGCTCCTACGAGCAGTACTTC.

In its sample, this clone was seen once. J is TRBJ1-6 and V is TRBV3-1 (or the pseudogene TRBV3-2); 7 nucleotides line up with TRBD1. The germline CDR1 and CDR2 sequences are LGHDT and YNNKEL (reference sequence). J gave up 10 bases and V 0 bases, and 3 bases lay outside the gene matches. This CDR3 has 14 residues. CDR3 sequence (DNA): TGTGCCAGCAGCCAAGACAGGGGGAGGTCACCCCTCCACTTT. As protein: CASSQDRGRSPLHF.

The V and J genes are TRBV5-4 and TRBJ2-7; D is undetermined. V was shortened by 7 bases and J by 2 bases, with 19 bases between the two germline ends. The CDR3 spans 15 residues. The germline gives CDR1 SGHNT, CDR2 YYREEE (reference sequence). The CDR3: CASHNPLSRPYEQYF. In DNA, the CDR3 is TGTGCCAGCCACAACCCTCTTAGCAGACCCTACGAGCAGTACTTC. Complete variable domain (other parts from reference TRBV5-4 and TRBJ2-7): ETGVTQSPTHLIKTRGQQVTLRCSSQSGHNTVSWYQQALGQGPQFIFQYYREEENGRGNFPPRFSGLQFPNYSSELNVNALELDDSALYLCASHNPLSRPYEQYFGPGTRLTVT.

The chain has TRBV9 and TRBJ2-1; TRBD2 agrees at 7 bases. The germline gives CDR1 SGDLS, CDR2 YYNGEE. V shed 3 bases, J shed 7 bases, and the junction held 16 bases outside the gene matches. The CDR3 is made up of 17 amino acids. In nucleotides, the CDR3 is TGTGCCAGCAGCGACTCATTTCGCGGGAGAGTAAAGAATGAGCAGTTCTTC. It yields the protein CASSDSFRGRVKNEQFF.

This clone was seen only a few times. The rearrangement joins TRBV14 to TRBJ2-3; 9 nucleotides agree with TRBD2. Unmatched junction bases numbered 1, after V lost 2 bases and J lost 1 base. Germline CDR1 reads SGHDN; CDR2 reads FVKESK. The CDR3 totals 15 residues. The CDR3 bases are TGTGCCAGCAGCCAACTAGCGGGACGCACAGATACGCAGTATTTT. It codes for CASSQLAGRTDTQYF.

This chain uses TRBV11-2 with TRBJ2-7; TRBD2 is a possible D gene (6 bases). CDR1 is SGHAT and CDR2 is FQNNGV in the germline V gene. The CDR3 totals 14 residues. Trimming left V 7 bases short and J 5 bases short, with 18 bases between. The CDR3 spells CASTVLGGVNEQYF. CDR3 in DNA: TGTGCCAGCACCGTACTGGGGGGAGTGAACGAGCAGTACTTC.

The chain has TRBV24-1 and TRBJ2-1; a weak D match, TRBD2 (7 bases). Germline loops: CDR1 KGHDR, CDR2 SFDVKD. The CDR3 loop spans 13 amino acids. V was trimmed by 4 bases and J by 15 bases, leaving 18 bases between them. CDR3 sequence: CATSEGGASDRFF. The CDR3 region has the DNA TGTGCCACCAGTGAGGGGGGGGCTAGCGATCGGTTCTTC.

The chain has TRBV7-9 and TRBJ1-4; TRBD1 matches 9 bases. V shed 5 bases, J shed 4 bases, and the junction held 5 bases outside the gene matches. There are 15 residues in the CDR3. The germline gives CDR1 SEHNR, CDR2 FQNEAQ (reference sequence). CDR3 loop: CASSDGTGHNEKLFF. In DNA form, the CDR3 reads TGTGCCAGCAGCGACGGGACAGGGCATAATGAAAAACTGTTTTTT.

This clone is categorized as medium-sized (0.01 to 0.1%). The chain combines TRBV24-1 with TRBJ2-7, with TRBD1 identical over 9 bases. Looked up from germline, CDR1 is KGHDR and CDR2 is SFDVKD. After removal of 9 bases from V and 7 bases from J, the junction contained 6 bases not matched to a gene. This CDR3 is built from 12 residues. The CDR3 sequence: CATGTGSREQYF. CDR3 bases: TGTGCCACCGGGACAGGGTCGCGGGAGCAGTACTTC.

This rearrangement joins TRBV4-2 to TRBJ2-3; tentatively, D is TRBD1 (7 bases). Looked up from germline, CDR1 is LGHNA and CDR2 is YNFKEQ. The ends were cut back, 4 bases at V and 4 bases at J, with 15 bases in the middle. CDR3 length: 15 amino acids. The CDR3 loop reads CASSRFRGAADTQYF. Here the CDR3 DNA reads TGTGCCAGCAGCCGATTCAGGGGGGCCGCAGATACGCAGTATTTT.

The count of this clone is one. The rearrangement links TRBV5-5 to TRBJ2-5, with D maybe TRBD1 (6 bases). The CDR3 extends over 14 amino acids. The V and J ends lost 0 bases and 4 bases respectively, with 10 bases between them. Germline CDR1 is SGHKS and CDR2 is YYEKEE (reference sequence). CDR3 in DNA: TGTGCCAGCAGCTTGGCTCAGGGGCGAGAGACCCAGTACTTC. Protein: CASSLAQGRETQYF.

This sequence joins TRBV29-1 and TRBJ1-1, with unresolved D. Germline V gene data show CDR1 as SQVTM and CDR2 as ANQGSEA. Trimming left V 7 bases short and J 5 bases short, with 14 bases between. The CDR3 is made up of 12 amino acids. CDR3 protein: CSDWTSGTEAFF. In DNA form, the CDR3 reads TGCAGCGATTGGACTAGTGGGACTGAAGCTTTCTTT.

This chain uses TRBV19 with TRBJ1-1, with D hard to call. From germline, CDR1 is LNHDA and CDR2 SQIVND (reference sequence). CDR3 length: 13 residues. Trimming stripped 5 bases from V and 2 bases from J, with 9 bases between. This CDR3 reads CASSATTNTEAFF. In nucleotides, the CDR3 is TGTGCCAGTAGTGCCACAACAAACACTGAAGCTTTCTTT.

This CDR3 is CASSSAGVGGTGELFF. CDR3 DNA sequence: TGTGCCAGCAGTTCGGCGGGGGTTGGGGGTACCGGGGAGCTGTTTTTT. This sequence joins TRBV6-6 and TRBJ2-2; 7 positions match TRBD2. CDR1 MNHNY and CDR2 SVGAGI come from the germline V gene (reference sequence). There are 16 residues in the CDR3. J was trimmed by 5 bases and V by 4 bases; bases with no gene match: 10.

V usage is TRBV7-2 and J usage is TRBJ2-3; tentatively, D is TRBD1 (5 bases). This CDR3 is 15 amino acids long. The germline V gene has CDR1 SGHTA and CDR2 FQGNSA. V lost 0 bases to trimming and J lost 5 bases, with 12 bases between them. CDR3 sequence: CASSLALNRGDTQYF. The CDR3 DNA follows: TGTGCCAGCAGCTTAGCGCTCAATAGGGGAGATACGCAGTATTTT.

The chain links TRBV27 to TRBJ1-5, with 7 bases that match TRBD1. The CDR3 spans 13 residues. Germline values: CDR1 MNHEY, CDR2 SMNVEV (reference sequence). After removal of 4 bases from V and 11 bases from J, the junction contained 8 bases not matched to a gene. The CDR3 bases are TGTGCCAGCAGTTGGGACAGCCGGGGAGCCCAGCATTTT. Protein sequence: CASSWDSRGAQHF.

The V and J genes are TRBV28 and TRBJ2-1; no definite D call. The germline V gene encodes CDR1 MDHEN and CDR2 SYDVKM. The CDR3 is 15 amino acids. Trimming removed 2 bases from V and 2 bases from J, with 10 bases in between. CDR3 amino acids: CASSLGLFTYNEQFF. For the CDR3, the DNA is TGTGCCAGCAGTTTAGGGCTTTTTACCTACAATGAGCAGTTCTTC. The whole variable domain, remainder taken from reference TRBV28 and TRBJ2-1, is DVKVTQSSRYLVKRTGEKVFLECVQDMDHENMFWYRQDPGLGLRLIYFSYDVKMKEKGDIPEGYSVSREKKERFSLILESASTNQTSMYLCASSLGLFTYNEQFFGPGTRLTVL.

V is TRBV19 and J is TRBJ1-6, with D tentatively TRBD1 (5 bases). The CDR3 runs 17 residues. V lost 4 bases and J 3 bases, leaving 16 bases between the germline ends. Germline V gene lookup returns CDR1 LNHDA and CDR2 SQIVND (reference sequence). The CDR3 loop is CASSTALTVFYNSPLHF. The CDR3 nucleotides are TGTGCCAGTAGTACCGCGCTGACAGTTTTCTATAATTCACCCCTCCACTTT.

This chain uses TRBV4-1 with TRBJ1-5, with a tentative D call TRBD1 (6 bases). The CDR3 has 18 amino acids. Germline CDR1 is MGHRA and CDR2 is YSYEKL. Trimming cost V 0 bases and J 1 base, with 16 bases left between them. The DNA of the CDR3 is TGCGCCAGCAGCCAAGAGCGATACAGGGCAGGAAGCAATCAGCCCCAGCATTTT. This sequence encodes CASSQERYRAGSNQPQHF.

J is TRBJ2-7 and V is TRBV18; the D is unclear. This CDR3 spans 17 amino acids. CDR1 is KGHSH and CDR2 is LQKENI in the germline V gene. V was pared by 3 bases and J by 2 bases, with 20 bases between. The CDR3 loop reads CASSPGDEDRPTYEQYF. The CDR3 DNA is TGTGCCAGCTCACCCGGTGACGAGGATCGCCCGACCTACGAGCAGTACTTC.

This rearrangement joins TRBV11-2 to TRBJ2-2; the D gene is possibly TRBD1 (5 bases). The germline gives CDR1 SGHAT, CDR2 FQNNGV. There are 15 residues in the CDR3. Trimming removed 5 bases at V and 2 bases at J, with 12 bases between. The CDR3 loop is CASSTYRLNTGELFF. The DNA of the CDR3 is TGTGCCAGCAGCACATACAGGCTTAACACCGGGGAGCTGTTTTTT.

The CDR3 sequence is CASSAGTGGYEQYF. The CDR3 DNA reads TGTGCCAGCAGCGCCGGGACAGGGGGATACGAGCAGTACTTC. V is TRBV11-2 and J is TRBJ2-7; TRBD1 agrees at 11 bases. This CDR3 contains 14 residues. V trimming: 5 bases; J trimming: 4 bases; junction bases outside the gene matches: 4. The germline V gene has CDR1 SGHAT and CDR2 FQNNGV.

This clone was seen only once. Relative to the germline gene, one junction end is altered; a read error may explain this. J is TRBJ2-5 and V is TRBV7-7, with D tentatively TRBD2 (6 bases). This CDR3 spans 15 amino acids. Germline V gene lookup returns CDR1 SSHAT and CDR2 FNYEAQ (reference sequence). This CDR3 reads CASSMGGTTRETQYF. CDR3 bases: TGTGCTAGCAGCATGGGGGGTACTACCAGGGAGACCCAGTACTTC.

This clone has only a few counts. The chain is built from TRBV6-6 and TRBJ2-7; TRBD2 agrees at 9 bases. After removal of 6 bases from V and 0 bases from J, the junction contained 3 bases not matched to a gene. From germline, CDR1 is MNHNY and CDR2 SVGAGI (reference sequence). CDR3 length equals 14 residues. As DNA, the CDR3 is TGTGCCAGCAGCAAGACTAGCGGCTCCTACGAGCAGTACTTC. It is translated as CASSKTSGSYEQYF.

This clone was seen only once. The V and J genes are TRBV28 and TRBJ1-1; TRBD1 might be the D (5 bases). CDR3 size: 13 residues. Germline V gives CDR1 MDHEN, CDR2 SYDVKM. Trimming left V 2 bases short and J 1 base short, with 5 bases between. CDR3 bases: TGTGCCAGCAGTTTAGGGGCGAACACTGAAGCTTTCTTT. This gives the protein CASSLGANTEAFF.

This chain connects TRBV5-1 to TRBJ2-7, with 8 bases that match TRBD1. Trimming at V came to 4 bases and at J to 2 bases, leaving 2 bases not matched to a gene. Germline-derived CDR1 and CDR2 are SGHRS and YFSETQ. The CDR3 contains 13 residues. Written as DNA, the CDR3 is TGCGCCAGCAGCCCGGACAGGGCCTACGAGCAGTACTTC. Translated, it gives CASSPDRAYEQYF.

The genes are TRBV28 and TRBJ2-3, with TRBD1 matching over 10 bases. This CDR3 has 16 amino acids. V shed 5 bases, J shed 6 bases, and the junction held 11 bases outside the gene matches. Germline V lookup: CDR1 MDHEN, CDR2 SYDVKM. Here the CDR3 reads CASSPIWDRGRDTQYF. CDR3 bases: TGTGCCAGCAGTCCCATATGGGACAGGGGAAGGGATACGCAGTATTTT.